This entry describes one T cell receptor (beta chain). No antigen is known for it. Sequencing involved patients with CD8+CD57+ cell expansion previously shown by flow cytometry. Blood samples were obtained from patients who had received no prior therapy. Profiling that covered TCR beta VDJ and CDR3 relied on genomic DNA as its template. In TCRdb, the reads were re-called with MiXCR into one record per CDR3 protein. The sample records 270,000 or so distinct CDR3 sequences, 82% being singletons. This sample is part of a study of CD8+CD57+ T cells in acquired aplastic anemia. Looking at the study overall: An average of 3.2 ug of DNA was obtained from sorted CD4+ and CD8+ cells. Overall study findings and caveats: Controls and patients did not differ significantly in CD8+ Simpson's diversity. Comparison of patients with controls identified roughly 30 shared CD8+ CDR3 sequences.

CDR3 length: 14 residues. CDR1 is KGHDR, CDR2 SFDVKD, per germline. The J segment lost 5 bases and the V segment lost 0 bases, leaving 1 base of the junction unmatched. The sequence was collected from a human donor with aplastic anemia. V and J are TRBV24-1 and TRBJ2-5, with 8 bases aligning to TRBD1. Input material: sorted CD4+, CD8+, or CD8+CD57+ T cells (not recorded which) from PBMCs. Written as DNA, the CDR3 is TGTGCCACCAGTGATTTGGACAGGGGTGAGACCCAGTACTTC. Its translation: CATSDLDRGETQYF.